Shown below are 13 T cell receptor beta chains from a single sample sequenced in a study of blood T cell repertoires in COVID-19 (dated by TCRdb to the early 2020s). The library relied on the immunoSEQ multiplex PCR assay. TCRdb mirrors the immuneACCESS table, restricted to in-frame sequences. Some clones are absent from its copies; in checked studies, under half trace to an unresolved V gene, and the reason for the others is unknown. The sample contains about 120,000 clones, more than 70% of them found a single time. The ten largest clones take up roughly 5% of the sample. Sequenced sample: peripheral blood. Receptor source: a woman in her sixties or seventies with COVID-19, enrolled during active disease.

This rearrangement joins TRBV19 to TRBJ1-4; 7 bases map to TRBD1. With 7 bases clipped from V and 7 bases from J, the junction kept 12 bases outside the gene matches. Germline CDR1 LNHDA, CDR2 SQIVND (reference sequence). The CDR3 extends over 15 amino acids. In DNA, the CDR3 is TGTGCCAGTACCGCCAATGAGGGGGCTGGTGAAAAACTGTTTTTT. It yields the protein CASTANEGAGEKLFF.

This sequence joins TRBV11-2 and TRBJ1-3; the match to TRBD1 covers 8 bases. CDR3 size: 14 residues. V lost 4 bases to trimming and J lost 11 bases; unmatched junction nucleotides: 10. In germline, CDR1 is SGHAT, CDR2 FQNNGV. The CDR3 DNA reads as TGTGCCAGCAGCTCCGGACAGGGCGCCGGACCCATATATTTT. Translation gives CASSSGQGAGPIYF.

The chain uses TRBV5-4 and TRBJ2-2, with TRBD2 matching 14 bases. Unmatched junction bases numbered 3, after V lost 4 bases and J lost 4 bases. Germline values: CDR1 SGHNT, CDR2 YYREEE (reference sequence). The CDR3 runs to 16 residues. The CDR3: CASSKGLAGVTGELFF. The DNA for the CDR3 is TGTGCCAGCAGCAAGGGACTAGCGGGGGTCACCGGGGAGCTGTTTTTT.

The chain's CDR3 is CASQQGRLSGYTF. The CDR3 DNA follows: TGTGCCAGCCAACAGGGGCGTTTGAGTGGCTACACCTTC. The J gene is TRBJ1-2, the V gene TRBV12-3 or TRBV12-4; 7 bases are shared with TRBD1. The CDR3 totals 13 residues. V lost 8 bases to trimming and J lost 7 bases; unmatched junction nucleotides: 10.

V gene TRBV4-1 combines with J gene TRBJ1-4; a weak D match, TRBD1 (5 bases). This CDR3 has 14 amino acids. V lost 5 bases and J lost 7, with 14 bases in between. Germline V CDR1 and CDR2: MGHRA, YSYEKL. DNA of the CDR3: TGCGCCAGCAGCTCAGGGTCGTCGGGTGAAAAACTGTTTTTT. Encoded protein: CASSSGSSGEKLFF.

This rearrangement joins TRBV11-2 to TRBJ2-7; D is uncertain. Germline loops: CDR1 SGHAT, CDR2 FQNNGV. CDR3 length: 13 amino acids. V was shortened by 1 base and J by 1 base, with 5 bases between the two germline ends. The CDR3 sequence is CASSLAHSYEQYF. The CDR3 DNA reads TGTGCCAGCAGCTTAGCCCATTCCTACGAGCAGTACTTC.

This chain links TRBV5-6 with TRBJ1-2, with 7 bases lining up with TRBD1. Germline trimming cut 0 bases from V and 4 bases from J; bases unmatched to any gene: 9. This CDR3 contains 16 residues. Germline lookup yields CDR1 SGHDT and CDR2 YYEEEE. The CDR3 is CASSLARQGPPYGYTF. As DNA, the CDR3 is TGTGCCAGCAGCTTGGCCAGACAGGGACCCCCCTATGGCTACACCTTC. Full variable domain (outside the CDR3, taken from reference TRBV5-6 and TRBJ1-2): DAGVTQSPTHLIKTRGQQVTLRCSPKSGHDTVSWYQQALGQGPQFIFQYYEEEERQRGNFPDRFSGHQFPNYSSELNVNALLLGDSALYLCASSLARQGPPYGYTFGSGTRLTVV.

The table lists this clone with a few counts. The chain employs TRBV10-3 and TRBJ2-1; 9 positions match TRBD1. Germline CDR1 reads ENHRY; CDR2 reads SYGVKD. Trimming at V came to 9 bases and at J to 3 bases, leaving 6 bases not matched to a gene. CDR3 length equals 14 residues. The CDR3 DNA reads TGTGCCATTGCCGGGACAGGGAACTACAATGAGCAGTTCTTC. Residues: CAIAGTGNYNEQFF.

This clone was recorded a few times. V and J are TRBV7-9 and TRBJ1-1; D perhaps matches TRBD1 (5 bases). V gave up 2 bases and J gave up 2 bases, with 9 bases separating them. Germline CDR1 reads SEHNR; CDR2 reads FQNEAQ (reference sequence). CDR3 length equals 14 residues. DNA of the CDR3: TGTGCCAGCAGCTTACTACAGGTAAACACTGAAGCTTTCTTT. Its translation is CASSLLQVNTEAFF.

CDR3 sequence: CASSPPGDMYTEAFF. Here the CDR3 DNA reads TGTGCCAGCTCACCACCGGGGGACATGTACACTGAAGCTTTCTTT. The chain combines TRBV18 with TRBJ1-1; a weak D match, TRBD1 (6 bases). The CDR3 has 15 residues. With 0 bases removed from V and 3 bases from J, the gap between germline ends came to 11 bases. CDR1 and CDR2 from the germline V gene are KGHSH and LQKENI.

V usage is TRBV7-9 and J usage is TRBJ1-4, with 7 bases identical to TRBD1. After removal of 6 bases from V and 3 bases from J, the junction contained 4 bases not matched to a gene. Germline CDR1 SEHNR, CDR2 FQNEAQ (reference sequence). There are 14 residues in the CDR3. CDR3 residues: CASRRTGANEKLFF. In nucleotides, the CDR3 is TGTGCCAGCAGGAGGACAGGAGCTAATGAAAAACTGTTTTTT.

This clone is a singleton in its sample. This chain joins TRBV7-9 and TRBJ1-2, with D possibly being TRBD1 (5 bases). V gave up 5 bases and J gave up 3 bases, with 25 bases separating them. The CDR3 runs to 18 residues. Germline-derived CDR1 and CDR2 are SEHNR and FQNEAQ (reference sequence). Here the CDR3 reads CASSLNYGQGSLDYGYTF. The CDR3 DNA sequence: TGTGCCAGCAGCCTAAATTACGGCCAGGGAAGTTTGGACTATGGCTACACCTTC.

This clone came up once. The CDR3 nucleotides are TGTGCCAGCAGCCCCGTCGGGGGACCCAGCGGCAATCAGCCCCAGCATTTT. Protein: CASSPVGGPSGNQPQHF. This chain uses TRBV7-2 with TRBJ1-5; the D gene is possibly TRBD1 (5 bases). This CDR3 has 17 amino acids. CDR1 is SGHTA, CDR2 FQGNSA, per germline. Trimming pared 5 bases from V and 2 bases from J, leaving 19 bases between.